The next 23 T cell receptor beta chains were all read from a single sample in a study of T cells after posttransplantation cyclophosphamide. Sequenced by immunoSEQ multiplex PCR; TCRdb stores in-frame clones only, minus some. This repertoire lists nearly 25,000 clones without singletons; under 5% sits in the top ten. The material sequenced was PBMCs. Receptors originate from a woman aged 50 to 60 in good health, CMV-negative, and a related stem cell transplant donor.

The sample holds many counts of this clone. The rearrangement uses TRBV12-5 and TRBJ2-2; TRBD1 aligns across 7 bases. Germline V gives CDR1 LGHNT, CDR2 FRNRAP. With V trimmed by 5 bases and J by 4 bases, 10 bases remained unmatched. The CDR3 loop spans 16 amino acids. The CDR3 DNA follows: TGTGCTAGTGGTCGCCTTGAGGGGGCAGGCACCGGGGAGCTGTTTTTT. It codes for CASGRLEGAGTGELFF.

This clone was seen many times. The chain joins TRBV7-3 to TRBJ2-3; 15 bases align to TRBD2. CDR3 length: 17 amino acids. J lost 4 bases, V lost 5 bases, and 7 bases had no gene match. Germline V gene sequence: CDR1 SGHTA, CDR2 FQGTGA. DNA for the CDR3: TGTGCCAGCAGCCTAGGGACTAGCGGGGGGCAATCAGATACGCAGTATTTT. It encodes CASSLGTSGGQSDTQYF.

This clone was picked up many times. This sequence joins TRBV6-5 and TRBJ2-7, with 9 bases identical to TRBD1. Germline V gene data show CDR1 as MNHEY and CDR2 as SVGAGI. The V segment lost 6 bases and the J segment 5 bases; nucleotides outside the gene matches: 8. The CDR3 is 14 residues long. The CDR3 nucleotides read TGTGCCAGCAGCCAGACAGGGGGAATCCACGAGCAGTACTTC. This gives the protein CASSQTGGIHEQYF.

The sample holds many counts of this clone. The chain has TRBV5-1 and TRBJ2-7, with TRBD1 matching 9 bases. With V trimmed by 4 bases and J by 6 bases, 8 bases remained unmatched. The CDR3 is made up of 14 amino acids. The germline V gene encodes CDR1 SGHRS and CDR2 YFSETQ. CDR3 DNA sequence: TGCGCCAGCAGCGACCGGGACAGGGTACCCGAGCAGTACTTC. Translation gives CASSDRDRVPEQYF.

This clone was seen many times. CDR3 bases: TGTGCCAGTAGCCTCCGGGACGGGGGGTTCGAGCAGTACTTC. Translated, it gives CASSLRDGGFEQYF. The rearrangement uses TRBV19 and TRBJ2-7; the match to TRBD2 covers 7 bases. This CDR3 spans 14 amino acids. The V gene end was trimmed by 6 bases and the J gene end by 6 bases; junction bases not matched to a gene: 11. Per germline, CDR1 LNHDA and CDR2 SQIVND (reference sequence).

This clone was observed at least ten times. V is TRBV7-3 and J is TRBJ1-1; the match to TRBD1 covers 8 bases. The CDR3 extends over 14 amino acids. The germline CDR1 and CDR2 sequences are SGHTA and FQGTGA. J was trimmed by 3 bases and V by 3 bases; bases with no gene match: 3. CDR3 sequence: CASSFTGGDTEAFF. CDR3 DNA sequence: TGTGCCAGCAGCTTTACAGGGGGGGACACTGAAGCTTTCTTT.

This clone has a count of ten or more. V usage is TRBV5-1 and J usage is TRBJ2-5; 7 bases match TRBD1. This CDR3 contains 15 residues. Germline lookup yields CDR1 SGHRS and CDR2 YFSETQ. V lost 2 bases, J lost 4 bases, and 8 bases stayed unmatched. The CDR3 region is CASSLNTGEGETQYF. CDR3 bases: TGCGCCAGCAGCTTAAACACAGGGGAAGGAGAGACCCAGTACTTC.

In its sample, this clone was seen many times. The chain employs TRBV6-9 and TRBJ2-5; 7 bases match TRBD2. Germline V CDR1 and CDR2: MNHGY, SVAAGI. The J segment lost 1 base and the V segment lost 4 bases, leaving 9 bases of the junction unmatched. The CDR3 runs to 16 residues. The CDR3: CASSFGGGTTQETQYF. The CDR3 bases are TGTGCCAGCAGTTTTGGGGGGGGGACCACCCAAGAGACCCAGTACTTC.

This clone was recorded at least ten times. The V call is TRBV29-1, the J call TRBJ2-1; TRBD1 aligns across 9 bases. The CDR3 sequence is 13 residues long. The junction had 9 bases not matched to a gene; V was cut back by 6 bases and J by 9 bases. CDR1 and CDR2 from the germline V gene are SQVTM and ANQGSEA. CDR3 DNA sequence: TGCAGCGTCGAAAGGGGGACAGGGACTGAGCAGTTCTTC. Translated: CSVERGTGTEQFF.

This clone was observed many times. The chain links TRBV7-9 to TRBJ2-5; the D gene is possibly TRBD2 (6 bases). The germline V and J ends were trimmed by 5 bases and 1 base, with 11 bases remaining between them. The CDR3 contains 14 residues. Germline CDR1 and CDR2: SEHNR and FQNEAQ (reference sequence). The DNA for the CDR3 is TGTGCCAGCAGCCCCCTGGGGGGCCAAGAGACCCAGTACTTC. It specifies CASSPLGGQETQYF.

This clone was recorded at least ten times. The chain is built from TRBV18 and TRBJ2-2, with 11 nucleotides matching TRBD2. Germline V gives CDR1 KGHSH, CDR2 LQKENI. The CDR3 covers 19 residues. V was pared by 4 bases and J by 1 base, with 11 bases of the junction left unmatched. CDR3 DNA: TGTGCCAGCTCACGTGATCCGGTGGGGACTAGCGGGAACACCGGGGAGCTGTTTTTT. This gives the protein CASSRDPVGTSGNTGELFF.

This clone was observed at least ten times. The V call is TRBV9, the J call TRBJ2-3; D uncertain. Germline V gene data show CDR1 as SGDLS and CDR2 as YYNGEE. V lost 2 bases and J lost 1, with 11 bases in between. This CDR3 spans 15 amino acids. The CDR3 DNA follows: TGTGCCAGCAGCGTCCCCCTGAGTGGCACAGATACGCAGTATTTT. Translated, it gives CASSVPLSGTDTQYF.

This clone was found many times. This chain joins TRBV5-6 and TRBJ2-5; 8 nucleotides align to TRBD2. Germline V gene sequence: CDR1 SGHDT, CDR2 YYEEEE. With 1 base clipped from V and 4 bases from J, the junction kept 6 bases outside the gene matches. The CDR3 is 15 residues long. CDR3 coding DNA: TGTGCCAGCAGCTTGTACGGGGGGGCAGGAGAGACCCAGTACTTC. Encoded protein: CASSLYGGAGETQYF. Full variable domain (remainder filled in from reference TRBV5-6 and TRBJ2-5): DAGVTQSPTHLIKTRGQQVTLRCSPKSGHDTVSWYQQALGQGPQFIFQYYEEEERQRGNFPDRFSGHQFPNYSSELNVNALLLGDSALYLCASSLYGGAGETQYFGPGTRLLVL.

This clone was seen many times. This chain links TRBV29-1 with TRBJ1-3; D is unresolved. Trimming took 1 base from V and 0 from J, leaving 7 bases between them. The CDR3 runs to 14 residues. Germline V gene lookup returns CDR1 SQVTM and CDR2 ANQGSEA. This CDR3 is CSVEVPGSGNTIYF. Here the CDR3 DNA reads TGCAGCGTTGAAGTCCCAGGCTCTGGAAACACCATATATTTT.

This clone appeared many times. The chain employs TRBV10-2 and TRBJ2-7, with D perhaps matching TRBD1 (6 bases). The V gene lost 4 bases and the J gene lost 0 bases, with 13 bases spanning the gap. This CDR3 region has 15 residues. Germline values: CDR1 WSHSY, CDR2 SAAADI. The CDR3 coding sequence is TGCGCCAGCAGTGGTGGACAGATGAGCTCCTACGAGCAGTACTTC. It encodes CASSGGQMSSYEQYF.

This clone has ten or more counts. The gene calls are TRBV29-1 and TRBJ1-2; TRBD1 aligns across 9 bases. In germline, CDR1 is SQVTM, CDR2 ANQGSEA. Losses at the gene ends were 6 bases for V and 8 bases for J; bases not matched to a gene: 7. The CDR3 has 12 amino acids. The CDR3 loop is CSVYGTGHGYTF. CDR3 DNA sequence: TGCAGCGTGTATGGGACAGGGCACGGCTACACCTTC. Based on the CDR3 plus reference TRBV29-1 and TRBJ1-2, the full variable domain is SAVISQKPSRDICQRGTSLTIQCQVDSQVTMMFWYRQQPGQSLTLIATANQGSEATYESGFVIDKFPISRPNLTFSTLTVSNMSPEDSSIYLCSVYGTGHGYTFGSGTRLTVV.

This clone was seen many times. The chain employs TRBV9 and TRBJ1-4; the D gene is possibly TRBD1 (5 bases). The CDR3 is 14 amino acids. With 3 bases removed from V and 1 base from J, the gap between germline ends came to 7 bases. Germline-derived CDR1 and CDR2 are SGDLS and YYNGEE. The CDR3 reads CASSAGGTNEKLFF. CDR3 sequence (DNA): TGTGCCAGCAGCGCGGGGGGAACTAATGAAAAACTGTTTTTT.

This clone was seen many times. The V call is TRBV6-1, the J call TRBJ2-1, with D possibly matching TRBD1 (5 bases). The germline gives CDR1 MNHNS, CDR2 SASEGT. The CDR3 covers 13 residues. The V and J ends lost 5 bases and 10 bases respectively, with 15 bases between them. CDR3 nucleotides: TGTGCCAGCAGTAACATCAGGGTTTTCGAGCAGTTCTTC. It translates to CASSNIRVFEQFF.

This clone was seen repeatedly, ten times or more. This rearrangement joins TRBV29-1 to TRBJ2-5; TRBD2 aligns across 7 bases. CDR3 length equals 11 residues. The germline V gene encodes CDR1 SQVTM and CDR2 ANQGSEA. The J segment lost 5 bases and the V segment lost 7 bases, leaving 4 bases of the junction unmatched. This CDR3 is CSGTRRETQYF. CDR3 DNA: TGCAGCGGGACTAGACGGGAGACCCAGTACTTC.

Many counts were recorded for this clone. The chain employs TRBV6-5 and TRBJ2-4; 11 bases agree with TRBD2. CDR3 length: 15 amino acids. Trimming took 6 bases from V and 6 from J; bases not matched to a gene: 7. CDR1 and CDR2 from the germline V gene are MNHEY and SVGAGI. CDR3 sequence reads: CASSSSGRSANIQYF. The CDR3 DNA follows: TGTGCCAGCAGCTCTAGCGGGAGGTCAGCAAACATTCAGTACTTC.

This clone was seen ten or more times. The V gene is TRBV5-6, the J gene TRBJ2-5, with D hard to call. Deletions cut 0 bases from V and 0 bases from J, with 3 bases between. The CDR3 contains 13 residues. The germline V gene has CDR1 SGHDT and CDR2 YYEEEE. This chain's CDR3 is CASSLVNQETQYF. CDR3 DNA sequence: TGTGCCAGCAGCTTGGTCAACCAAGAGACCCAGTACTTC.

This clone came up many times. V and J are TRBV29-1 and TRBJ2-3, with D possibly being TRBD2 (6 bases). Germline CDR1 is SQVTM and CDR2 is ANQGSEA. V was clipped by 4 bases and J by 1 base, with 24 bases between them. This CDR3 is 18 amino acids long. The CDR3 spells CSVGGGFGFSRGTDTQYF. As DNA, the CDR3 is TGCAGCGTTGGTGGAGGGTTTGGTTTCTCGAGAGGCACAGATACGCAGTATTTT.

The sample holds many counts of this clone. The rearrangement joins TRBV6-1 to TRBJ1-3; D unresolved. This CDR3 has 12 amino acids. Deletions cut 7 bases from V and 4 bases from J, with 8 bases between. Germline V gives CDR1 MNHNS, CDR2 SASEGT. CDR3 nucleotide sequence: TGTGCCAGCATGGGAGTCGGAAACACCATATATTTT. It encodes CASMGVGNTIYF.